The 22 T cell receptor beta chains given below trace back to one sample, sequenced in a study of CD8 T cells in Susac syndrome. RNA was extracted with the RNeasy kit, and a quantity of roughly 0.45 to 1 ug was reverse transcribed using random hexamers. TCRdb ran MiXCR on the immunoSEQ multiplex PCR reads and lists one entry per CDR3 protein. Here the sample spans about 120,000 distinct CDR3 sequences, just under 95% being singletons. The sample comprised CD8+ T cells from PBMCs. The receptors were sampled from a human donor in good health.

This sequence joins TRBV27 and TRBJ1-1, with 9 bases lining up with TRBD1. Unmatched junction bases numbered 17, after V lost 0 bases and J lost 0 bases. The length of the CDR3 is 21 residues. The germline gives CDR1 MNHEY, CDR2 SMNVEV (reference sequence). Here the CDR3 DNA reads TGTGCCAGCAGTTTATCGCAGCTAACCGCCCCACAGGGGGCGATGAACACTGAAGCTTTCTTT. This encodes CASSLSQLTAPQGAMNTEAFF.

The rearrangement links TRBV4-1 to TRBJ1-2, with 7 bases identical to TRBD1. From germline, CDR1 is MGHRA and CDR2 YSYEKL. V trimming: 1 base; J trimming: 6 bases; junction bases outside the gene matches: 11. The CDR3 contains 16 residues. The chain's CDR3 is CASSQVGTGQRHGYTF. The DNA of the CDR3 is TGCGCCAGCAGCCAAGTTGGGACGGGACAGCGACATGGCTACACCTTC.

The chain has TRBV7-2 and TRBJ2-7; no firm D call. CDR3 size: 15 residues. V dropped 4 bases and J dropped 0 bases, with 13 bases sitting between them. Germline V gene lookup returns CDR1 SGHTA and CDR2 FQGNSA. The CDR3 DNA reads TGTGCCAGCAGCTCATTTAGCCAGAGCTCCTACGAGCAGTACTTC. It yields the protein CASSSFSQSSYEQYF.

The chain uses TRBV11-2 and TRBJ2-1; D ambiguous. The ends were cut back, 5 bases at V and 7 bases at J, with 15 bases in the middle. The CDR3 length is 14 residues. Germline CDR1 reads SGHAT; CDR2 reads FQNNGV. The CDR3 bases are TGTGCCAGCAGCGAGACTCCTTACCTTAATGAGCAGTTCTTC. Encoded protein: CASSETPYLNEQFF.

This chain uses TRBV4-2 with TRBJ2-7; D is perhaps TRBD2 (5 bases). The CDR3 runs 14 residues. Germline V CDR1 and CDR2: LGHNA, YNFKEQ. V was cut by 4 bases and J by 2 bases, with 12 bases left in between. CDR3 sequence (DNA): TGTGCCAGCAGCCCAGGAGGCGGAACCTACGAGCAGTACTTC. Its translation is CASSPGGGTYEQYF.

The chain couples TRBV7-2 to TRBJ2-1; the D gene is possibly TRBD2 (6 bases). Looked up from germline, CDR1 is SGHTA and CDR2 is FQGNSA. V gave up 1 base and J gave up 7 bases, with 26 bases separating them. The CDR3 totals 19 residues. CDR3 in amino acids: CASSLGTNGAPLGWNEQFF. CDR3 in DNA: TGTGCCAGCAGCTTAGGGACTAACGGAGCACCCTTAGGTTGGAATGAGCAGTTCTTC.

The J gene is TRBJ2-3, the V gene TRBV7-9; a weak D match, TRBD2 (5 bases). CDR1 SEHNR and CDR2 FQNEAQ come from the germline V gene (reference sequence). CDR3 length: 15 residues. Trimming stripped 2 bases from V and 10 bases from J, with 19 bases between. The CDR3 here is CASSLNVREVPAQYF. CDR3 sequence (DNA): TGTGCCAGCAGCTTAAATGTCCGGGAAGTCCCCGCGCAGTATTTT.

The chain couples TRBV14 to TRBJ1-3; unclear D gene. The CDR3 has 14 residues. The germline gives CDR1 SGHDN, CDR2 FVKESK. V lost 1 base, J lost 4 bases, and 8 bases lay in between. CDR3 sequence reads: CASSQVGSGNTIYF. The CDR3 DNA is TGTGCCAGCAGCCAAGTAGGGTCGGGAAACACCATATATTTT. Full variable domain (missing parts from reference TRBV14 and TRBJ1-3): EAGVTQFPSHSVIEKGQTVTLRCDPISGHDNLYWYRRVMGKEIKFLLHFVKESKQDESGMPNNRFLAERTGGTYSTLKVQPAELEDSGVYFCASSQVGSGNTIYFGEGSWLTVV.

The chain employs TRBV5-1 and TRBJ1-2; possibly TRBD1 for D (5 bases). Germline loops: CDR1 SGHRS, CDR2 YFSETQ. V was shortened by 4 bases and J by 6 bases, with 19 bases between the two germline ends. The CDR3 extends over 15 amino acids. The CDR3 spells CASSEPGKGENGYTF. The CDR3, as DNA: TGCGCCAGCAGCGAACCGGGAAAAGGGGAGAATGGCTACACCTTC.

CDR3 sequence (DNA): TGTGCCAGCAGCTCCCCCGGAGTTATCGACGAGCAGTACTTC. Translating gives CASSSPGVIDEQYF. J is TRBJ2-7 and V is TRBV5-4; D not certain. V dropped 3 bases and J dropped 5 bases, with 15 bases sitting between them. Germline CDR1 SGHNT, CDR2 YYREEE (reference sequence). The CDR3 length is 14 residues.

V gene TRBV5-1 combines with J gene TRBJ1-2; no clear D gene. The CDR3 runs 12 residues. Germline lookup yields CDR1 SGHRS and CDR2 YFSETQ. Trimming left V 0 bases short and J 10 bases short, with 10 bases between. This CDR3 is CASSLEAGVYTF. The CDR3 DNA follows: TGCGCCAGCAGCTTGGAGGCGGGAGTCTACACCTTC.

The genes are TRBV19 and TRBJ1-5; TRBD1 matches 7 bases. This CDR3 is 15 amino acids long. CDR1 and CDR2 (germline): LNHDA, SQIVND (reference sequence). The trim removed 7 bases at V and 8 bases at J, leaving 14 bases unmatched. The CDR3 is CASKNLRGSAEPQHF. CDR3 coding DNA: TGTGCCAGTAAAAATCTCAGGGGGTCCGCGGAGCCCCAGCATTTT.

This clonotype came up once. The chain combines TRBV12-3 or TRBV12-4 with TRBJ2-2, with D perhaps matching TRBD1 (6 bases). This CDR3 has 15 amino acids. V gave up 3 bases and J gave up 3 bases, with 11 bases separating them. The DNA for the CDR3 is TGTGCCAGCAGTTTCATGGGACACGACACCGGGGAGCTGTTTTTT. The encoded protein is CASSFMGHDTGELFF.

This chain connects TRBV28 to TRBJ1-2, with TRBD1 matching over 7 bases. Trimming cost V 7 bases and J 4 bases; bases outside gene matches: 6. CDR1 and CDR2 (germline): MDHEN, SYDVKM. The CDR3 is 13 amino acids. The CDR3 region has the DNA TGTGCCAGCACCAGACAGGGCAGCTATGGCTACACCTTC. It specifies CASTRQGSYGYTF.

The rearrangement uses TRBV7-2 and TRBJ2-7; D is possibly TRBD1 (5 bases). Trimming took 1 base from V and 6 from J, leaving 10 bases between them. The CDR3 sequence is 13 residues long. Germline CDR1 and CDR2: SGHTA and FQGNSA. The CDR3 sequence is CASSLEWGPEQYF. The CDR3 DNA reads TGTGCCAGCAGCTTAGAGTGGGGCCCCGAGCAGTACTTC.

The CDR3 DNA is TGTGCCAGCAGTTTAAGGGACCCCGGATCCTACGAGCAGTACTTC. This gives the protein CASSLRDPGSYEQYF. The J gene is TRBJ2-7, the V gene TRBV12-3 or TRBV12-4; perhaps D is TRBD1 or TRBD2 (5 bases each). This CDR3 contains 15 residues. V was cut by 2 bases and J by 1 base, with 12 bases left in between.

The gene calls are TRBV27 and TRBJ1-5; 7 bases align to TRBD1. The CDR3 length is 14 residues. J lost 4 bases, V lost 7 bases, and 7 bases had no gene match. CDR1 is MNHEY, CDR2 SMNVEV, per germline (reference sequence). The CDR3 region is CASTPTGWNQPQHF. For the CDR3, the DNA is TGTGCCAGCACCCCGACAGGGTGGAATCAGCCCCAGCATTTT.

The genes are TRBV20-1 and TRBJ2-5; 10 bases map to TRBD2. Germline V gene data show CDR1 as DFQATT and CDR2 as SNEGSKA (reference sequence). This CDR3 has 12 amino acids. The V and J ends lost 5 bases and 5 bases, in that order; junction bases with no gene match: 2. The CDR3 region is CSAGTSEETQYF. The CDR3 DNA reads as TGCAGTGCTGGGACTAGCGAGGAGACCCAGTACTTC.

This rearrangement joins TRBV4-2 to TRBJ1-2; 7 bases map to TRBD1. CDR3 length equals 15 residues. CDR1 is LGHNA and CDR2 is YNFKEQ in the germline V gene. With 1 base clipped from V and 4 bases from J, the junction kept 6 bases outside the gene matches. In DNA form, the CDR3 reads TGTGCCAGCAGCCAAGTGGCCGGGGACAGCTATGGCTACACCTTC. This codes for CASSQVAGDSYGYTF.

In DNA, the CDR3 is TGTGCCATCAGTGAAAGGCAAGCCCGCACGGCGGAGGAGACCCAGTACTTC. Its protein is CAISERQARTAEETQYF. V gene TRBV10-3 combines with J gene TRBJ2-5, with D unclear. Germline V gives CDR1 ENHRY, CDR2 SYGVKD. V was pared by 3 bases and J by 5 bases, with 22 bases between. The CDR3 extends over 17 amino acids.

A single count supports this clonotype. The gene calls are TRBV6-1 and TRBJ2-5, with 7 bases that match TRBD1. This CDR3 is built from 13 residues. J gave up 4 bases and V 6 bases, and 5 bases lay outside the gene matches. The germline V gene has CDR1 MNHNS and CDR2 SASEGT. CDR3 sequence: CASSQRQGETQYF. CDR3 in DNA: TGTGCCAGCAGCCAAAGACAGGGAGAGACCCAGTACTTC.

The genes are TRBV27 and TRBJ2-7; D perhaps matches TRBD1 (6 bases). The germline V gene has CDR1 MNHEY and CDR2 SMNVEV (reference sequence). V was clipped by 6 bases and J by 2 bases, with 17 bases between them. The CDR3 is made up of 15 amino acids. CDR3 DNA sequence: TGTGCCAGCAGCCTAAAGGGGGACATCGCCTACGAGCAGTACTTC. It yields the protein CASSLKGDIAYEQYF.